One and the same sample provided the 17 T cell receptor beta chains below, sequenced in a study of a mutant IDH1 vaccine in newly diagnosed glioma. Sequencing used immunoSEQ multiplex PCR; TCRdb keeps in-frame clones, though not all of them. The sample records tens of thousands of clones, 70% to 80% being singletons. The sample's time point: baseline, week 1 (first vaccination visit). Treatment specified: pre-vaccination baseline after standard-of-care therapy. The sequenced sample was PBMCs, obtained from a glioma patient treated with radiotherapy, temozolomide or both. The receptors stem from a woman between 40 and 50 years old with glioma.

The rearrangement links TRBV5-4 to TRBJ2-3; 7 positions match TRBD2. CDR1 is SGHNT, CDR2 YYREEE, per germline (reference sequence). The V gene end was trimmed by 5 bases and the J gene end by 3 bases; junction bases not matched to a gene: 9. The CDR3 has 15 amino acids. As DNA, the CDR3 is TGTGCCAGCAGGCCGTGGGGGGAGGGAACAGATACGCAGTATTTT. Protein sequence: CASRPWGEGTDTQYF.

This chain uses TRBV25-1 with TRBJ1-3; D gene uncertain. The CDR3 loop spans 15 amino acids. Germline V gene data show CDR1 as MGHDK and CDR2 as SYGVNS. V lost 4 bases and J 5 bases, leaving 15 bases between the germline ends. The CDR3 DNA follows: TGTGCCAGCAGTGGCCTTCAGCGTCTGAGAAACACCATATATTTT. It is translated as CASSGLQRLRNTIYF.

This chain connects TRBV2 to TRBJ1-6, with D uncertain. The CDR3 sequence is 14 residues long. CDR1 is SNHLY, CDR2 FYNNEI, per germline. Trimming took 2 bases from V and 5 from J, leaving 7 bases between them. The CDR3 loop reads CASSESGDNSPLHF. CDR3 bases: TGTGCCAGCAGTGAATCAGGAGATAATTCACCCCTCCACTTT.

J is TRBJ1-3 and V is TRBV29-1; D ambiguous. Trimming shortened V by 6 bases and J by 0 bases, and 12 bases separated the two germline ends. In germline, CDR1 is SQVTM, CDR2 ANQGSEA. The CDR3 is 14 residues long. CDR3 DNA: TGCAGCGTCGTCGGAGAATCCTCTGGAAACACCATATATTTT. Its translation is CSVVGESSGNTIYF.

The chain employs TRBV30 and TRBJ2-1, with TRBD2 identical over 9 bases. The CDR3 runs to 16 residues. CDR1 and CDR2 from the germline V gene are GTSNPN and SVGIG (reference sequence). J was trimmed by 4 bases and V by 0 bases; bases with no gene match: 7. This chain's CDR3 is CAWSVPGLAGYNEQFF. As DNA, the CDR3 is TGTGCCTGGAGTGTCCCCGGGCTAGCGGGGTACAATGAGCAGTTCTTC.

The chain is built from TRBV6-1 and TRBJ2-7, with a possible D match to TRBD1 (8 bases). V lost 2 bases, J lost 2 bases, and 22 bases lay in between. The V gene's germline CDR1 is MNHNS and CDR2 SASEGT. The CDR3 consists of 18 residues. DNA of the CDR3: TGTGCCAGCAGTGAAAGACGGGGGGTTGGACAGGGTACCTACGAGCAGTACTTC. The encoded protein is CASSERRGVGQGTYEQYF.

The CDR3 is CASSGGQGYSNQPQHF. CDR3 in DNA: TGTGCCAGCAGTGGGGGACAGGGGTATAGCAATCAGCCCCAGCATTTT. The chain is built from TRBV6-1 and TRBJ1-5; 10 nucleotides agree with TRBD1. CDR3 length: 16 amino acids. Germline assignment: CDR1 MNHNS and CDR2 SASEGT. V shed 4 bases, J shed 0 bases, and the junction held 3 bases outside the gene matches.

The CDR3 reads CAISESTGVGNEQFF. CDR3 DNA: TGTGCCATCAGTGAATCGACAGGGGTCGGGAATGAGCAGTTCTTC. The chain recombines TRBV10-3 with TRBJ2-1; the match to TRBD1 covers 8 bases. V lost 3 bases and J lost 7; bases outside the gene matches: 8. Germline V gene lookup returns CDR1 ENHRY and CDR2 SYGVKD. The CDR3 is 15 amino acids.

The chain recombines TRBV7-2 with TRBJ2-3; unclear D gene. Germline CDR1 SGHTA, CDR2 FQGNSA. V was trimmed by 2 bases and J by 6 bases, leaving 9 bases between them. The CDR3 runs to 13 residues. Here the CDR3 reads CASSLLIGDTQYF. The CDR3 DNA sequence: TGTGCCAGCAGCTTACTTATTGGGGATACGCAGTATTTT.

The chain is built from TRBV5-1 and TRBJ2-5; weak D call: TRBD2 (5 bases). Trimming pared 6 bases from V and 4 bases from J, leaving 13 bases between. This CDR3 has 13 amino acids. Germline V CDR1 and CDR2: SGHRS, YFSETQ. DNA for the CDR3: TGCGCCAGCACCCTGACCGGAGGAGAGACCCAGTACTTC. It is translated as CASTLTGGETQYF.

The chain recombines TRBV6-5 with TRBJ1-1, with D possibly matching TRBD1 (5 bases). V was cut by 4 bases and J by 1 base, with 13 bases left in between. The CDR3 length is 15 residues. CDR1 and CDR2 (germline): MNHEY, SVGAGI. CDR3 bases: TGTGCCAGCAGTTTAAATCGGGACTGGAACACTGAAGCTTTCTTT. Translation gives CASSLNRDWNTEAFF.

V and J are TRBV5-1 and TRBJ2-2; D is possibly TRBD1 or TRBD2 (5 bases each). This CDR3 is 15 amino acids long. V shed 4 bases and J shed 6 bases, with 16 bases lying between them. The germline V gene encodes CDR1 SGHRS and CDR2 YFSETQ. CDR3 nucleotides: TGCGCCAGCAGCCGGGACGGAGAGATCGCCGGGGAGCTGTTTTTT. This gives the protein CASSRDGEIAGELFF.

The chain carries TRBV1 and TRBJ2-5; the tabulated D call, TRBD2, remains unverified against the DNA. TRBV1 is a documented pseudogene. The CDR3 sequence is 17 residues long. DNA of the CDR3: TGCACCAGCAGCCAAGAGCCCCCCGGACTAACTAAAGAGACCCAGTACTTC. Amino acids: CTSSQEPPGLTKETQYF.

The CDR3: CASHRGRGWSSEAFF. CDR3 sequence (DNA): TGTGCCAGCCACAGGGGACGGGGATGGTCTTCTGAAGCTTTCTTT. The chain recombines TRBV7-2 with TRBJ1-1; the match to TRBD1 covers 7 bases. The CDR3 length is 15 residues. CDR1 and CDR2 from the germline V gene are SGHTA and FQGNSA. Losses at the gene ends were 8 bases for V and 6 bases for J; bases not matched to a gene: 15.

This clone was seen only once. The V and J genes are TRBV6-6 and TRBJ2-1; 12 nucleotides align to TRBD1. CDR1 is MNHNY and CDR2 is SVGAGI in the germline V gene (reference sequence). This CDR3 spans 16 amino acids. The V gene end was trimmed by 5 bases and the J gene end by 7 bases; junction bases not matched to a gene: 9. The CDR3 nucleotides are TGTGCCAGCAGTCCCCCGGGACAGGGGGCGCGTAATGAGCAGTTCTTC. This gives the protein CASSPPGQGARNEQFF.

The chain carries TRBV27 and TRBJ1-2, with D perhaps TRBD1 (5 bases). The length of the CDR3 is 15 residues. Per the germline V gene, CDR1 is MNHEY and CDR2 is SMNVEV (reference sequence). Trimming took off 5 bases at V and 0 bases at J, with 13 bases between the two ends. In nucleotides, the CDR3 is TGTGCCAGCAGTCGGCGGGACGGCCCTAACTATGGCTACACCTTC. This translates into CASSRRDGPNYGYTF.

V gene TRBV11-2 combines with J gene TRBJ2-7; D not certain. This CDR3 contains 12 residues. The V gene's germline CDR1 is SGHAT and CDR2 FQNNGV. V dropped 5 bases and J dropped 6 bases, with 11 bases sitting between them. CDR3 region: CASSGSSSEQYF. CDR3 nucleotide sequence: TGTGCCAGCAGCGGATCATCGAGCGAGCAGTACTTC.